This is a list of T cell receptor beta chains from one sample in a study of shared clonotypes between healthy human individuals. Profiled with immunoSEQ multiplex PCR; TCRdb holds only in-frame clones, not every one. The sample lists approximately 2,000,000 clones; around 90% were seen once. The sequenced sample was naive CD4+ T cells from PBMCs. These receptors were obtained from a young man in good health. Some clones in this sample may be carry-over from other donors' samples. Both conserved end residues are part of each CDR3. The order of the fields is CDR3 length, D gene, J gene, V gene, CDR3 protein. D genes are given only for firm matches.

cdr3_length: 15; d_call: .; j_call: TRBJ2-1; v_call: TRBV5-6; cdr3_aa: CASSLPGSSYNEQFF
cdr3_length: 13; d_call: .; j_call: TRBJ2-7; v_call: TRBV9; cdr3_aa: CASSVATVGEQYF
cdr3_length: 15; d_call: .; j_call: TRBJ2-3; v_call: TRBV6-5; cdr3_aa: CASTTNRVGTDTQYF
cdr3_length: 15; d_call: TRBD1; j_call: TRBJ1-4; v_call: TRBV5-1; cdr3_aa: CASSFRQGANEKLFF
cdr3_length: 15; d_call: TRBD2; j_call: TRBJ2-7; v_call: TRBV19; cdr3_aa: CASSIPGGNGYEQYF
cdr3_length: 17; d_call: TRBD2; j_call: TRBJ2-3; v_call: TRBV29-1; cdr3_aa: CSVKTSGLAGGTDTQYF
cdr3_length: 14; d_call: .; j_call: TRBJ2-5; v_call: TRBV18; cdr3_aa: CASSRGLEQETQYF
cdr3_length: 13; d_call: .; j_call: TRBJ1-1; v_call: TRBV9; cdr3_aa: CASSQNREGEAFF
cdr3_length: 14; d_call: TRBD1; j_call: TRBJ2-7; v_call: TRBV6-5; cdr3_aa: CASSSGQGSYEQYF
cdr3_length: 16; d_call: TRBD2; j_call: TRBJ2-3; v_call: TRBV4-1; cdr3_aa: CASSQDLGAGGPTQYF
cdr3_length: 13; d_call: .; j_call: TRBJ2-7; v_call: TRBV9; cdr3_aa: CASSPGPHDEQYF
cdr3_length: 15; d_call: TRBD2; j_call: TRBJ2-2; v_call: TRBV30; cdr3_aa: CAWSPSGANTGELFF
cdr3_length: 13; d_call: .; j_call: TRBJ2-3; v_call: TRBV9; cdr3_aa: CASSAGPSDTQYF
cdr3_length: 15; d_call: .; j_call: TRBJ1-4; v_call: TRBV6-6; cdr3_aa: CASSYSKRTNEKLFF
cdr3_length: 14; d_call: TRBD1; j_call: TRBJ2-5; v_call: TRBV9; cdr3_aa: CASSAQGARETQYF
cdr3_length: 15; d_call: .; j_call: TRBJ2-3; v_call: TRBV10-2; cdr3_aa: CASSDRGPSTDTQYF
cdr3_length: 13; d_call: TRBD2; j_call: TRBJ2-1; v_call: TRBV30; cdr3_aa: CARSGSSYNEQFF
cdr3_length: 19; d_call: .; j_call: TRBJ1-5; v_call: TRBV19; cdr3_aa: CASSIEGWWIGPDNQPQHF
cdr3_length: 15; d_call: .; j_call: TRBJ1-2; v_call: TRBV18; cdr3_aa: CASSPPGSSNYGYTF
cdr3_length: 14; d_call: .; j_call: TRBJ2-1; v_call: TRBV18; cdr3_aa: CASSPSTGINEQFF
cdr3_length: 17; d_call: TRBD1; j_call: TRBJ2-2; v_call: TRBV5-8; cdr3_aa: CASSFPPGTGSPGELFF
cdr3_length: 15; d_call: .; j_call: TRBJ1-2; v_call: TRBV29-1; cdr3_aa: CSVGGSSGMDYGYTF
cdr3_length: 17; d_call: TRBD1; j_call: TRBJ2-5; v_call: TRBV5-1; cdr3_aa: CASSPMGTGVVGPPEYF
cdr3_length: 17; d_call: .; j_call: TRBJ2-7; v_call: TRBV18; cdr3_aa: CASSPSLYSGSSYEQYF
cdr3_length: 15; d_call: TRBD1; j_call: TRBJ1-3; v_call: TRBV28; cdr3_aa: CAARDSTTSGNTIYF
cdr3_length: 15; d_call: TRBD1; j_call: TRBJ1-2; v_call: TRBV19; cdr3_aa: CASSPPGQHIYGYTF
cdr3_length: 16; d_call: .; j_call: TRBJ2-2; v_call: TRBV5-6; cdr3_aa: CASSHLDRINTGELFF
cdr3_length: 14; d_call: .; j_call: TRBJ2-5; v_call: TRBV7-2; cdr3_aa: CASSYQGSQETQYF
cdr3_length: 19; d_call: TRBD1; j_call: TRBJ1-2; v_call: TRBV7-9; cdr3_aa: CASSLFPRKTGGDSYGYTF
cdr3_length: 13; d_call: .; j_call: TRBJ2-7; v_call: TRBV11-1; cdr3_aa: CASSESPGREQYF
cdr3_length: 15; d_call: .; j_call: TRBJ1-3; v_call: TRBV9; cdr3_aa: CASSDRTASGNTIYF
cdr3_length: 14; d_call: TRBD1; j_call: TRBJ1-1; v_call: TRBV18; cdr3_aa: CASSPGQVLTEAFF
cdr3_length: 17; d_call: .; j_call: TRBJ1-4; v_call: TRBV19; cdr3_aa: CASSTAGNFRSNEKLFF
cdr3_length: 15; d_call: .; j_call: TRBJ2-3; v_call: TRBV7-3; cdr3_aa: CASSLGSGAGDTQYF
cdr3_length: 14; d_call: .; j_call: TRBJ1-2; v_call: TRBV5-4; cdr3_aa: CASTPWPQGYGYTF
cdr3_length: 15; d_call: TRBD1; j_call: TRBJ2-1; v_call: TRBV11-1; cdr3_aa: CASSLGTGEGNEQFF
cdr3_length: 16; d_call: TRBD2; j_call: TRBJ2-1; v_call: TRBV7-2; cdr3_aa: CASSLGGLVSYNEQFF
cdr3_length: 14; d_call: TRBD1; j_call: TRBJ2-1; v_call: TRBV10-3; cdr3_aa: CAISGTGHYNEQFF
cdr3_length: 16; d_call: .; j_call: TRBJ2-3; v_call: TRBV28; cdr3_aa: CASSNGGALSTDTQYF
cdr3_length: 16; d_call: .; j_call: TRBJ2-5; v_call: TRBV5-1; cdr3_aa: CASSLGGPVGQETQYF
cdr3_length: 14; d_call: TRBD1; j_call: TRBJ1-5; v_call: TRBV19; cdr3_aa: CASSMRQGHQPQHF
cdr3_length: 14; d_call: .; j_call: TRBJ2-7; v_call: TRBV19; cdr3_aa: CASSIEDSTYEQYF
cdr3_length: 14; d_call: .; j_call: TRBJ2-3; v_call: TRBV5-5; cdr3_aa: CASRLPQAPDTQYF
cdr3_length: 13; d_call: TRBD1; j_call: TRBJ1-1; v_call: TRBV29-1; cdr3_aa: CSVEKSQGTEAFF
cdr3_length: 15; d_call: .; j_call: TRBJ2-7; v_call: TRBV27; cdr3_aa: CASSLGGAPEGEQYF
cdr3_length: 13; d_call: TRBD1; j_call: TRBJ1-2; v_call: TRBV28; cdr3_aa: CASRRGQGYGYTF
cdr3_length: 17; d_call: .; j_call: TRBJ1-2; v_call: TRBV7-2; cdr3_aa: CASSQYVPQGGAHGYTF
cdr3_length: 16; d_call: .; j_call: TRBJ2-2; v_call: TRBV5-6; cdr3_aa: CASSLFQDPNTGELFF
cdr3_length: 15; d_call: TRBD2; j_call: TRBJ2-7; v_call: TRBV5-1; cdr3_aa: CASSPGTSGGYEQYF